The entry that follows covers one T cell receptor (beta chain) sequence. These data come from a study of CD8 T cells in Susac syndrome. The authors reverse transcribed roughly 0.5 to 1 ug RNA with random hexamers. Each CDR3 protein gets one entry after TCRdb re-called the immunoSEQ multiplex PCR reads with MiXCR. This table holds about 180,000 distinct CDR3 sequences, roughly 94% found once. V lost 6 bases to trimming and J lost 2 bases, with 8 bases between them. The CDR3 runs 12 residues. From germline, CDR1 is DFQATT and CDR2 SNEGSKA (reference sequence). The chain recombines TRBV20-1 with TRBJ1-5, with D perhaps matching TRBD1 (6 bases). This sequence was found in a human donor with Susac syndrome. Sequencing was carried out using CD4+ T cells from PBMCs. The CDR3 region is CSAKGGNQPQHF. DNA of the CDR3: TGCAGTGCCAAGGGGGGCAATCAGCCCCAGCATTTT.